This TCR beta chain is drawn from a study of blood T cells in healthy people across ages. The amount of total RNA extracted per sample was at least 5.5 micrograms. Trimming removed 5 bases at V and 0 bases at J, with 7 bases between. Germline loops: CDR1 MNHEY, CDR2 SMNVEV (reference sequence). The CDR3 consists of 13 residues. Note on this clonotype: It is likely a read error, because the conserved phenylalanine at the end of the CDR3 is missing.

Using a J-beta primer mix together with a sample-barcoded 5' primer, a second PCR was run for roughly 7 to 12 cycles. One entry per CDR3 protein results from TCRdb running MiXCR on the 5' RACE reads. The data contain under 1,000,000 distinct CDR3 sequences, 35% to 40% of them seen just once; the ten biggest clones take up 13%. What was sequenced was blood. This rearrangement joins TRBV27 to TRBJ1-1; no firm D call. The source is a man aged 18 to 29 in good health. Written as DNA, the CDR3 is TGTGCCAGCAGTAACAGCTTGAACACTGAAGCTTTCTCT. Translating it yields CASSNSLNTEAFS.